This TCR beta chain was identified during a study of blood T cell repertoires in COVID-19 (dated by TCRdb to 2018 to 2021). Notes on the research overall: Collaborator samples came from the United States, Italy and Spain and covered acute and convalescent phases of COVID-19. The material from the prospective study consisted of cDNA or gDNA derived from T cells, B-cell-depleted T cells, or PBMCs. The dataset comprised deeply sampled blood TCRbeta repertoires from subjects exposed to, actively infected with, or recovered from COVID-19. A freely available public database, intended as a resource for researchers studying the immune response to SARS-CoV-2, is where the repertoires were released. The samples were drawn from two sources: the first 160 participants of the ongoing ImmuneRACE study, and 950 to 1,500 subjects contributed by 6 global collaborators. Sample metadata almost always included a de-identified subject ID, COVID-19 status, age in years and sex. HLA class I and class II types, where available, came from metadata supplied by the sample provider rather than from assay-based typing.

Collaborating institutions collected whole blood in K2EDTA tubes following their own protocols. For TCRbeta analysis, collaborators shipped samples in one of three forms: frozen whole blood, isolated PBMCs, or DNA extracted from either of those sample types. Turning to this clone: Its antigen is not yet known. No quality values exist for individual bases; no much larger clone is one base distant.

TCRbeta CDR3 regions were amplified from genomic DNA using the immunoSEQ Assay, a bias-controlled multiplex PCR. The authors processed their data as follows. Nucleated cell counts per sample were estimated from amplification of reference gene primers within the assay. To quantify the absolute abundance of each unique TCRbeta CDR3 rearrangement, sequence reads were collapsed and filtered. Productive Simpson clonality was computed per sample as the square root of Simpson's diversity index over productive rearrangements. As stored in TCRdb, this immuneACCESS dataset retains in-frame rearrangements with V and J assigned. A fraction of the clones does not appear; measured against another copy, unresolved V genes explain less than half of the discrepancy, and the remainder lacks a known reason. V, J and clone size are those of that table, while D and trimming were read from the DNA. Present in this sample are about 200,000 clones, around 82% of which were seen just once. The ten top clones hold about 5.5% of the sample.

The full study reports these points: The amount of clinical and demographic metadata varied by source and participant and was provided uncurated.

CDR1 and CDR2, per the germline V gene (reference sequence), are GTSNPN and SVGIG. Trimming removed 4 bases from V and 2 bases from J; the gene matches leave 6 bases unexplained. From its cysteine to its phenylalanine, the CDR3 spans 14 amino acids. Only the CDR3 DNA stays, 42 bases, in frame from base 1. The specimen sequenced was peripheral blood. Here the chain combines TRBV30 and TRBJ2-5; TRBD1 agrees with 8 junctional bases. The TCR sequence derives from a woman aged 65 to 85 with acute or convalescent COVID-19. The DNA sequence follows: TGTGCCTGGAAGGGTGGGACAGGTCAAGAGACCCAGTACTTC. This codes for CAWKGGTGQETQYF.